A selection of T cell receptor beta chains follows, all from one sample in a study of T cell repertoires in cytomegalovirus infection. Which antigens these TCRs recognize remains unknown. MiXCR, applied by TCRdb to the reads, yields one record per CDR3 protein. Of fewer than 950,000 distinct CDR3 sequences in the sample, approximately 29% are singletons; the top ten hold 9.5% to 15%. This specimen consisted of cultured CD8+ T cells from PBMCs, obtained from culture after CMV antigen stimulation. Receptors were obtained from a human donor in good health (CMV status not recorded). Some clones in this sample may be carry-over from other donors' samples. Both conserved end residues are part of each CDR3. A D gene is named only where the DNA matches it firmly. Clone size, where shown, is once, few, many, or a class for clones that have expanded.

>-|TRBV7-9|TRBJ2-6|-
CVSSLASGGANVLTF
TGTGTCAGCAGCCTCGCATCCGGAGGGGCCAACGTCCTGACTTTC
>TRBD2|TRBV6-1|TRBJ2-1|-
CASILTSGSYNEQFF
TGTGCCAGCATACTGACTAGCGGTTCTTACAATGAGCAGTTCTTC
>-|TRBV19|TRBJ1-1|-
CASSMGLNTEAFF
TGTGCCAGTAGTATGGGACTAAACACTGAAGCTTTCTTT
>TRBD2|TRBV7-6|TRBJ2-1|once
CASCLGGTSGEFAYNEQFF
TGTGCCAGCTGCTTAGGTGGGACTAGCGGGGAGTTCGCCTACAATGAGCAGTTCTTC
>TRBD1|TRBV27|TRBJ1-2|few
CASRQGGHYGYTF
TGTGCCAGCAGACAGGGGGGACACTATGGCTACACCTTC
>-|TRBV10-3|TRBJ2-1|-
CAISDGASPNEQFF
TGTGCCATCAGTGATGGGGCCTCCCCGAATGAGCAGTTCTTC
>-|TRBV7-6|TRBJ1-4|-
CASSLASSFYEKLFF
TGTGCCAGCAGCTTAGCGTCTTCTTTCTATGAAAAACTGTTTTTT
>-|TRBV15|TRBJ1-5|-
CATSRDRGSARQPQHF
TGTGCCACCAGCAGAGATCGGGGATCAGCCCGCCAGCCCCAGCATTTT
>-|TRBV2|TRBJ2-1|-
CASKGFEQFF
TGTGCCAGCAAAGGGTTTGAGCAGTTCTTC
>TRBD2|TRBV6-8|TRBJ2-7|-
CASGLLAGGDEQYF
TGTGCCAGCGGGCTACTAGCGGGGGGAGACGAGCAGTACTTC
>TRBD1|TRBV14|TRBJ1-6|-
CASSPWTGANSPLHF
TGTGCCAGCAGCCCTTGGACAGGGGCGAATTCACCCCTCCACTTT
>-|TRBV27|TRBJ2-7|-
CASSFSGFTGTSYEQYF
TGTGCCAGCAGTTTCTCCGGGTTTACAGGAACCTCCTACGAGCAGTACTTC
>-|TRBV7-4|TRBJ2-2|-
CASSSGKWWLAGELFF
TGTGCCAGCAGCTCCGGAAAATGGTGGCTGGCCGGGGAGCTGTTTTTT
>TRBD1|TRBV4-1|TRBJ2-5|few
CASSHWDRGQKTQYF
TGCGCCAGCAGCCATTGGGACAGGGGGCAGAAGACCCAGTACTTC
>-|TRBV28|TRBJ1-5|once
CASSLVRDKQPQHF
TGTGCCAGCAGTTTAGTCCGGGACAAACAGCCCCAGCATTTT
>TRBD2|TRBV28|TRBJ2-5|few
CASSSGGGVETQYF
TGTGCCAGCAGCTCCGGCGGGGGGGTTGAGACCCAGTACTTC
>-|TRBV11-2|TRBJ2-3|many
CASSQTGSTDTQYF
TGTGCCAGCAGCCAAACAGGGAGCACAGATACGCAGTATTTT
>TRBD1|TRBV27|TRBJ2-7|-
CASSLDRDYEQYF
TGTGCCAGCAGTTTGGACAGGGACTACGAGCAGTACTTC
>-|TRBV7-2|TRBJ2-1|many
CASSVIRWQGFYNEQFF
TGTGCCAGCAGCGTAATTCGGTGGCAGGGATTTTACAATGAGCAGTTCTTC
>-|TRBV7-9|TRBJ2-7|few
CASSQAGNRYEQYF
TGTGCCAGCAGCCAGGCAGGAAACCGGTACGAGCAGTACTTC
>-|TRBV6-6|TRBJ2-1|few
CASSVGKNEQFF
TGTGCCAGCAGTGTAGGGAAAAATGAGCAGTTCTTC
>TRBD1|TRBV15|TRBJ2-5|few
CATSTGTGGFQETQYF
TGTGCCACCAGCACCGGGACAGGGGGTTTCCAAGAGACCCAGTACTTC
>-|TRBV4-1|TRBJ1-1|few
CASSQRGEGSTEAFF
TGCGCCAGCAGCCAAAGGGGGGAGGGAAGCACTGAAGCTTTCTTT
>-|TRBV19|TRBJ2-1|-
CASSIVGGGIYNEQFF
TGTGCCAGTAGTATAGTGGGCGGGGGCATCTACAATGAGCAGTTCTTC
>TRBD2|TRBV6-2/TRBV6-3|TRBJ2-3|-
CASSYLAGTSTDTQYF
TGTGCCAGCAGTTACCTAGCGGGGACTAGCACAGATACGCAGTATTTT
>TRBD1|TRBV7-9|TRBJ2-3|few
CASSPPRGTAITDTQYF
TGTGCCAGCAGCCCCCCTAGGGGGACAGCGATCACAGATACGCAGTATTTT
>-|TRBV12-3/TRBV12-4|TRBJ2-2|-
CASSSSAGANTGELFF
TGTGCCAGCAGTTCCTCCGCAGGAGCGAACACCGGGGAGCTGTTTTTT
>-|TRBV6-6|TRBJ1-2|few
CASRTTYGYTF
TGTGCCAGCAGGACCACCTATGGCTACACCTTC
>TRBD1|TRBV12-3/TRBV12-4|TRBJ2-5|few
CASSFLVQGEVMGRQETQYF
TGTGCCAGCAGTTTTTTGGTACAGGGGGAAGTAATGGGTCGCCAAGAGACCCAGTACTTC
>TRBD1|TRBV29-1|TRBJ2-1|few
CSARQGDTSYNEQFF
TGCAGCGCTCGACAGGGTGATACCTCCTACAATGAGCAGTTCTTC
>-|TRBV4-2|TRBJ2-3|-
CASSQVGDSTDTQYF
TGTGCCAGCAGCCAGGTTGGGGATTCCACAGATACGCAGTATTTT
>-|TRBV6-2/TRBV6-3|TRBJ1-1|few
CASTNTDVGLAFF
TGTGCCAGCACCAACACGGACGTCGGCTTGGCTTTCTTT
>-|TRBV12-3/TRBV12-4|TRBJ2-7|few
CASSLGGEEQYF
TGTGCCAGCAGTTTAGGAGGCGAGGAGCAGTACTTC
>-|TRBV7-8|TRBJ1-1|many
CASSYTSTEAFF
TGTGCCAGCAGCTACACATCCACTGAAGCTTTCTTT
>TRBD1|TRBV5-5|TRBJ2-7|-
CASSLWDRALDEQYF
TGTGCCAGCAGCTTGTGGGACAGGGCTTTGGACGAGCAGTACTTC
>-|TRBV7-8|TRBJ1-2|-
CASSLDREQADYGYTF
TGTGCCAGCAGCTTAGATAGAGAGCAGGCGGACTATGGCTACACCTTC
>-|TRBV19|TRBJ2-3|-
CASTRQDFTDTQYF
TGTGCCAGTACTAGACAGGACTTCACAGATACGCAGTATTTT
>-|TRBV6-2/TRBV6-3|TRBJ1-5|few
CASSYPDGLQPQHF
TGTGCCAGCAGTTACCCGGACGGACTTCAGCCCCAGCATTTT
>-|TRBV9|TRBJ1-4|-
CASGTREKLFF
TGTGCCAGCGGGACGAGGGAAAAACTGTTTTTT
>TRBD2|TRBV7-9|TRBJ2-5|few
CASSQTQRGAAETQYF
TGTGCCAGCAGCCAGACCCAGCGGGGGGCCGCGGAGACCCAGTACTTC
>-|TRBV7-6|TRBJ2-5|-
CASSPSGGLSETQYF
TGTGCCAGCAGCCCTAGTGGGGGGCTGTCGGAGACCCAGTACTTC
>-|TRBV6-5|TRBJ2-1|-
CASSYSRAKYNEQFF
TGTGCCAGCAGTTACTCAAGGGCGAAGTACAATGAGCAGTTCTTC
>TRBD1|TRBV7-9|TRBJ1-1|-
CANSRTGGDTEAFF
TGTGCCAACAGTCGGACAGGGGGCGACACTGAAGCTTTCTTT
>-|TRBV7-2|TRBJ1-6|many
CASSLKGTPLGAYNSPLHF
TGTGCCAGCAGCTTAAAGGGGACGCCGCTCGGCGCCTATAATTCACCCCTCCACTTT
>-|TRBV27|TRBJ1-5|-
CASSSGGGGQPQHF
TGTGCCAGCAGTTCCGGGGGCGGTGGTCAGCCCCAGCATTTT
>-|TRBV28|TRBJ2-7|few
CATRGSISYEQYF
TGTGCCACCCGAGGTAGTATTTCCTACGAGCAGTACTTC
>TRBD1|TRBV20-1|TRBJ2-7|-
CSASNGQERYF
TGCAGTGCTTCCAACGGACAGGAGCGGTACTTC
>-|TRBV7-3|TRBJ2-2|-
CASSVSSPGELFF
TGTGCCAGCAGCGTATCTAGCCCCGGGGAGCTGTTTTTT
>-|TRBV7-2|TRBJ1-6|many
CASSLAEVDAYNSPLHF
TGTGCCAGCAGCTTAGCCGAAGTTGATGCCTATAATTCACCCCTCCACTTT
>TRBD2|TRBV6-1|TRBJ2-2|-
CASSPLAGTFTGELFF
TGTGCCAGCAGCCCGCTAGCGGGGACTTTCACCGGGGAGCTGTTTTTT
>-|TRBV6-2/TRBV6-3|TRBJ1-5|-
CASSYSEAGSQPQHF
TGTGCCAGCAGTTACTCGGAGGCAGGTTCTCAGCCCCAGCATTTT
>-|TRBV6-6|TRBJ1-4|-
CASSDSPLGEKLFF
TGTGCCAGCAGTGACTCGCCGTTGGGTGAAAAACTGTTTTTT
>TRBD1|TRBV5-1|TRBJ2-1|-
CASSSGQGIWDEQFF
TGCGCCAGCAGCTCGGGACAGGGAATATGGGATGAGCAGTTCTTC
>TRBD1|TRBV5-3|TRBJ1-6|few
CATNRGVTYNSPLHF
TGTGCCACTAACAGGGGCGTGACCTATAATTCACCCCTCCACTTT